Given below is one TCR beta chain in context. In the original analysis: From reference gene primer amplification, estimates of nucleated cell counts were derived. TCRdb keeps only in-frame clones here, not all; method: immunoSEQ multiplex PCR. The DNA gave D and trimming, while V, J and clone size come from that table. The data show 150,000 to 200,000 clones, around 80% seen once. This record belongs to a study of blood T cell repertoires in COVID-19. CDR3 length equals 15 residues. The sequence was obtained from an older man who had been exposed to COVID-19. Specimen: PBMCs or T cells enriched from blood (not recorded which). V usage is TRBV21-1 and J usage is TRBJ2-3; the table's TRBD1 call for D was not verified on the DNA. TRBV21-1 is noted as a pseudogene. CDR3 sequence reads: CASSKVGTFTDTQYF. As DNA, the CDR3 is TGTGCCAGCAGCAAGGTGGGGACATTCACAGATACGCAGTATTTT.